This T cell receptor beta chain derives from a study of cytomegalovirus exposure and HLA in healthy donors. Study-level results: Later on, analysis showed that most CMV-associated TCR beta chains appeared to be HLA-restricted. As was reported, the classifier diagnosed cytomegalovirus status with high specificity and sensitivity.

The PCR had 60 Vbeta and 13 Jbeta primers. Assay: immunoSEQ multiplex PCR; the TCRdb copy retains only in-frame clones and omits some. The profile shows under 200,000 clones, around 80% of them singletons. Notes on this clone: Its antigen remains unidentified.

The receptor was derived from a woman aged 40-49 years in good health and CMV-seronegative. Sequencing was done on a sample of PBMCs.

The CDR3 nucleotides are TGTGCCAGCAGTTCGACGACAGAGGCCTACGAGCAGTACTTC. Protein: CASSSTTEAYEQYF. V and J are TRBV27 and TRBJ2-7, with TRBD1 as a possible D gene (5 bases). V was cut by 4 bases and J by 2 bases, with 12 bases left in between. This CDR3 has 14 residues. Looked up from germline, CDR1 is MNHEY and CDR2 is SMNVEV (reference sequence).